This T cell receptor (beta chain) emerged from a study of cytomegalovirus exposure and HLA in healthy donors. PCR was performed using 60 Vbeta and 13 Jbeta primers. Using immunoSEQ multiplex PCR, the repertoire was profiled, and TCRdb retains in-frame clones only, with some absent. The sample includes roughly 60,000 clones, approximately 75% seen only once; the top ten take approximately 3.3%. Germline V gives CDR1 SGHTA, CDR2 FQGNSA. This CDR3 region has 16 residues. Losses at the gene ends were 2 bases for V and 3 bases for J; bases not matched to a gene: 9. Comments on this clone: Its specificity is unknown.

All donors participated as healthy donors of bone marrow. Study findings and constraints: The classifier was said to identify cytomegalovirus status with high specificity and sensitivity. A later analysis linked a missense DCLRE1C variant to TCR beta V- and J-gene trimming. In a later analysis, HLA-associated beta chains showed higher expansion and lower generation probabilities than comparable chains.

The rearrangement links TRBV7-2 to TRBJ2-7; 8 bases are a match to TRBD2. Sequences were obtained from PBMCs. The TCR was taken from a woman aged 40-49 years in good health and CMV-seropositive. DNA for the CDR3: TGTGCCAGCAGCTTATCAACGGGGGGGTCTGTCTACGAGCAGTACTTC. As protein: CASSLSTGGSVYEQYF. Full variable domain (outside the CDR3, taken from reference TRBV7-2 and TRBJ2-7): GAGVSQSPSNKVTEKGKDVELRCDPISGHTALYWYRQSLGQGLEFLIYFQGNSAPDKSGLPSDRFSAERTGGSVSTLTIQRTQQEDSAVYLCASSLSTGGSVYEQYFGPGTRLTVT.